The 23 T cell receptor beta chains below all came from one sample that was sequenced in a study of blood T cell repertoires in COVID-19. Assay: immunoSEQ multiplex PCR; the TCRdb copy retains only in-frame clones and omits some. Among about 32,000 clones listed, 90% to 95% were seen once. The sequencing sample was made of peripheral blood. These TCRs come from a man aged 55 to 70 with acute or convalescent COVID-19.

J is TRBJ2-2 and V is TRBV24-1; TRBD2 matches 8 bases. Germline CDR1 and CDR2: KGHDR and SFDVKD. Germline trimming cut 3 bases from V and 6 bases from J; bases unmatched to any gene: 5. CDR3 length: 15 amino acids. The CDR3: CATSDPTSDAGELFF. CDR3 DNA: TGTGCCACCAGTGATCCGACTAGCGACGCCGGGGAGCTGTTTTTT.

V gene TRBV19 combines with J gene TRBJ2-5; a possible D gene is TRBD1 (6 bases). V was pared by 3 bases and J by 5 bases, with 19 bases between. The CDR3 loop spans 16 amino acids. Germline CDR1 is LNHDA and CDR2 is SQIVND (reference sequence). CDR3 residues: CASSIMRTGRGETQYF. DNA for the CDR3: TGTGCCAGTAGTATTATGAGGACCGGAAGGGGGGAGACCCAGTACTTC.

The chain recombines TRBV7-2 with TRBJ1-1; D is uncertain. CDR3 length: 12 residues. Trimming cost V 5 bases and J 8 bases, with 12 bases left between them. The germline CDR1 and CDR2 sequences are SGHTA and FQGNSA. The CDR3 is CASSRPGIEAFF. The CDR3 bases are TGTGCCAGCAGCCGCCCGGGGATCGAAGCTTTCTTT.

The gene calls are TRBV6-5 and TRBJ2-7, with D hard to call. This CDR3 has 11 residues. Trimming shortened V by 2 bases and J by 5 bases, and 4 bases separated the two germline ends. Germline V lookup: CDR1 MNHEY, CDR2 SVGAGI. The CDR3, as DNA: TGTGCCAGCAGTTACCGAGACGAGCAGTACTTC. Translating it yields CASSYRDEQYF.

This chain joins TRBV7-2 and TRBJ1-1; a weak D match, TRBD1 (6 bases). From germline, CDR1 is SGHTA and CDR2 FQGNSA. V lost 3 bases to trimming and J lost 6 bases, with 11 bases between them. The CDR3 consists of 13 residues. CDR3 loop: CASSFGGRAEAFF. The CDR3 region has the DNA TGTGCCAGCAGCTTCGGGGGGCGGGCTGAAGCTTTCTTT.

The chain has TRBV6-5 and TRBJ1-3; D is unclear. Germline loops: CDR1 MNHEY, CDR2 SVGAGI. The CDR3 consists of 13 residues. Trimming took 3 bases from V and 2 from J, leaving 5 bases between them. This CDR3 is CASSYGPGNTIYF. The CDR3 DNA sequence: TGTGCCAGCAGTTATGGCCCTGGAAACACCATATATTTT.

The V gene is TRBV11-3, the J gene TRBJ2-7; 9 nucleotides match TRBD1. The CDR3 length is 18 residues. The trim removed 2 bases at V and 0 bases at J, leaving 11 bases unmatched. CDR1 is SGHNT and CDR2 is YENEEA in the germline V gene. The CDR3: CASSLPRPGTGPSYEQYF. The CDR3 DNA reads as TGTGCCAGCAGCTTACCCCGACCCGGGACAGGGCCCTCCTACGAGCAGTACTTC.

This rearrangement joins TRBV5-1 to TRBJ2-1; 9 bases are a match to TRBD2. The CDR3 has 15 amino acids. Germline V gene data show CDR1 as SGHRS and CDR2 as YFSETQ. V was pared by 1 base and J by 9 bases, with 8 bases of the junction left unmatched. CDR3: CASSLKGSGSVEQFF. Written as DNA, the CDR3 is TGCGCCAGCAGCTTGAAGGGTAGCGGGAGTGTTGAGCAGTTCTTC.

The sample holds one count of this clone. V and J are TRBV6-2 or TRBV6-3 and TRBJ1-2; D call uncertain. Germline V lookup: CDR1 MNHEY, CDR2 SVGEGT. The CDR3 loop spans 15 amino acids. Trimming removed 5 bases at V and 0 bases at J, with 13 bases between. The CDR3 DNA is TGTGCCAGCAGTACCCATGTTCGGTCTAACTATGGCTACACCTTC. Its protein is CASSTHVRSNYGYTF.

This rearrangement joins TRBV29-1 to TRBJ2-3; TRBD2 matches 13 bases. The J segment lost 4 bases and the V segment lost 6 bases, leaving 4 bases of the junction unmatched. The length of the CDR3 is 14 residues. Germline V gene data show CDR1 as SQVTM and CDR2 as ANQGSEA. CDR3 in amino acids: CSVRTSGSPDTQYF. For the CDR3, the DNA is TGCAGCGTACGGACTAGCGGGAGTCCAGATACGCAGTATTTT.

The chain uses TRBV3-1 (or the pseudogene TRBV3-2) and TRBJ2-1; D perhaps matches TRBD2 (5 bases). CDR1 and CDR2 (germline): LGHDT, YNNKEL (reference sequence). The CDR3 length is 17 residues. V was cut by 3 bases and J by 0 bases, with 15 bases left in between. The CDR3 DNA reads TGTGCCAGCAGCCATCAATCGAGCGGCTTCTCCTACAATGAGCAGTTCTTC. It is translated as CASSHQSSGFSYNEQFF.

The J gene is TRBJ2-1, the V gene TRBV5-5; 10 bases agree with TRBD2. J gave up 1 base and V 4 bases, and 5 bases lay outside the gene matches. This CDR3 has 16 residues. The germline V gene has CDR1 SGHKS and CDR2 YYEKEE (reference sequence). Written as DNA, the CDR3 is TGTGCCAGCAGCCCGCTAGCGGGAGTGTCCTACAATGAGCAGTTCTTC. It codes for CASSPLAGVSYNEQFF.

The chain carries TRBV11-2 and TRBJ1-1, with D hard to call. This CDR3 is built from 14 residues. Germline values: CDR1 SGHAT, CDR2 FQNNGV. Trimming took 6 bases from V and 2 from J, leaving 13 bases between them. The CDR3 reads CASSLMAGNTEAFF. The CDR3 nucleotides are TGTGCCAGCAGTCTAATGGCAGGTAACACTGAAGCTTTCTTT.

V is TRBV7-8 and J is TRBJ1-3, with D possibly TRBD1 on 6 matching bases. Germline V lookup: CDR1 SGHVS, CDR2 FQNEAQ. CDR3 length equals 14 residues. V was shortened by 5 bases and J by 0 bases, with 8 bases between the two germline ends. The CDR3 DNA reads as TGTGCCAGCAGCCCCAGGGGCTCTGGAAACACCATATATTTT. Translation gives CASSPRGSGNTIYF.

This clone is a singleton in its sample. This chain links TRBV10-3 with TRBJ1-1; TRBD1 aligns across 7 bases. The CDR3 covers 15 residues. With 0 bases clipped from V and 3 bases from J, the junction kept 4 bases outside the gene matches. CDR1 and CDR2 (germline): ENHRY, SYGVKD. CDR3 sequence reads: CAISESGTADTEAFF. CDR3 bases: TGTGCCATCAGTGAGTCTGGGACAGCCGACACTGAAGCTTTCTTT.

This chain connects TRBV4-1 to TRBJ1-5; D is perhaps TRBD1 (6 bases). The CDR3 loop spans 16 amino acids. The germline V and J ends were trimmed by 5 bases and 11 bases, with 25 bases remaining between them. The germline CDR1 and CDR2 sequences are MGHRA and YSYEKL. CDR3 residues: CASSAGPGHPSMTQHF. The CDR3 nucleotides read TGCGCCAGCAGCGCAGGCCCGGGACACCCATCAATGACCCAGCATTTT.

This chain uses TRBV4-3 with TRBJ2-3, with D perhaps TRBD1 (6 bases). The V gene's germline CDR1 is LGHNA and CDR2 YSLEER. Trimming took 2 bases from V and 3 from J, leaving 15 bases between them. The CDR3 is 16 residues long. CDR3 amino acids: CASSQTGTPFTDTQYF. The CDR3 bases are TGCGCCAGCAGCCAAACCGGGACACCTTTTACAGATACGCAGTATTTT.

The rearrangement uses TRBV6-5 and TRBJ1-5, with D maybe TRBD1 (5 bases). The CDR3 contains 13 residues. Between the trimmed V and J ends, which lost 6 bases and 9 bases, there was a span of 15 bases. Looked up from germline, CDR1 is MNHEY and CDR2 is SVGAGI. The CDR3 sequence is CASSQGPYRPQHF. The CDR3 DNA follows: TGTGCCAGCAGCCAGGGTCCCTATCGGCCCCAGCATTTT.

This chain connects TRBV18 to TRBJ2-3; D is unresolved. V was clipped by 2 bases and J by 2 bases, with 17 bases between them. CDR3 size: 17 residues. Germline assignment: CDR1 KGHSH and CDR2 LQKENI. CDR3 bases: TGTGCCAGCTCACCAGGGCTGCTTCCGTCCATCACAGATACGCAGTATTTT. This translates into CASSPGLLPSITDTQYF.

This clone was picked up a small number of times. For the CDR3, the DNA is TGTGCCAGCGGACTCCAAGATACGCAGTATTTT. It yields the protein CASGLQDTQYF. The chain carries TRBV28 and TRBJ2-3; perhaps TRBD2 as D (5 bases). Germline V gives CDR1 MDHEN, CDR2 SYDVKM. The CDR3 is 11 residues long. V shed 8 bases and J shed 5 bases, with 8 bases lying between them.

The V call is TRBV20-1, the J call TRBJ1-5, with TRBD1 as a possible D gene (5 bases). Trimming pared 6 bases from V and 1 base from J, leaving 13 bases between. Germline-derived CDR1 and CDR2 are DFQATT and SNEGSKA (reference sequence). The CDR3 is 14 amino acids. The CDR3 nucleotides read TGCAGTGCCAGTGGACAACGAAGCAATCAGCCCCAGCATTTT. It encodes CSASGQRSNQPQHF.

DNA for the CDR3: TGTGCCAGCTCCCACCTGCGGGGTGGGACTGAAGCTTTCTTT. Amino acids: CASSHLRGGTEAFF. The genes are TRBV3-1 (or the pseudogene TRBV3-2) and TRBJ1-1; D remains ambiguous. Trimming took 8 bases from V and 5 from J, leaving 18 bases between them. The CDR3 extends over 14 amino acids. Per the germline V gene, CDR1 is LGHDT and CDR2 is YNNKEL (reference sequence).

The chain is built from TRBV2 and TRBJ1-4, with 9 nucleotides matching TRBD1. Losses at the gene ends were 6 bases for V and 5 bases for J; bases not matched to a gene: 4. In germline, CDR1 is SNHLY, CDR2 FYNNEI. The CDR3 covers 14 residues. The CDR3 DNA reads TGTGCCAGCAGCTGGGGGACAGGGAATGAAAAACTGTTTTTT. Protein product: CASSWGTGNEKLFF.